This TCR beta chain was obtained from a study of spatial heterogeneity in lung cancer. Documented time point: blood at routine non-recurrence follow-up after resection. CDR3 length: 14 amino acids. Germline assignment: CDR1 SGHRS and CDR2 YFSETQ. The ends were cut back, 5 bases at V and 4 bases at J, with 15 bases in the middle. This clonotype occurred a few times. TCRdb fed the 5' RACE reads into MiXCR, producing one record per CDR3 protein. The sample carries about 32,000 distinct CDR3 sequences, more than 9% recorded once. The source is a female donor with early-stage non-small cell lung cancer. The source material was PBMCs, sampled at follow-up. J is TRBJ1-2 and V is TRBV5-1, with D perhaps TRBD1 (6 bases). The CDR3 here is CASSHGNRAYGYTF. The CDR3 nucleotides are TGCGCCAGCAGTCACGGGAACAGGGCCTATGGCTACACCTTC.